The 25 T cell receptor beta chains reported below all come from one sample, sequenced in a study of OX40 agonist ivuxolimab in advanced cancers. Measured with immunoSEQ multiplex PCR; TCRdb has only the in-frame clones, and not every one. Seen here are tens of thousands of clones, 80% to 90% observed once, and the top ten hold 1.1%. This specimen consisted of CD4+ or CD8+ T cells sorted from blood, obtained in a trial of the OX40 agonist ivuxolimab. All receptors come from an adult with an advanced solid tumor such as melanoma, head and neck, liver or kidney cancer.

The chain is built from TRBV5-6 and TRBJ1-1; 7 nucleotides line up with TRBD1. V lost 2 bases and J lost 5; bases outside the gene matches: 3. The germline CDR1 and CDR2 sequences are SGHDT and YYEEEE. The CDR3 extends over 13 amino acids. The CDR3 loop is CASSLQGRTEAFF. The CDR3 region has the DNA TGTGCCAGCAGCTTACAGGGGCGGACTGAAGCTTTCTTT.

This chain connects TRBV18 to TRBJ1-5, with a weak D call TRBD1 (5 bases). V lost 5 bases and J lost 0, with 11 bases in between. From germline, CDR1 is KGHSH and CDR2 LQKENI. The length of the CDR3 is 15 residues. CDR3 amino acids: CASSKQVDSNQPQHF. CDR3 sequence (DNA): TGTGCCAGCTCAAAACAGGTAGATAGCAATCAGCCCCAGCATTTT.

The chain is built from TRBV27 and TRBJ2-7, with a possible D match to TRBD2 (5 bases). V gave up 8 bases and J gave up 7 bases, with 6 bases separating them. This CDR3 spans 9 amino acids. Germline CDR1 reads MNHEY; CDR2 reads SMNVEV (reference sequence). The CDR3 loop is CASGLEQYF. DNA for the CDR3: TGTGCCAGCGGACTGGAGCAGTACTTC.

The chain employs TRBV7-9 and TRBJ1-6, with TRBD1 matching over 10 bases. The CDR3 is made up of 16 amino acids. Germline V gene sequence: CDR1 SEHNR, CDR2 FQNEAQ (reference sequence). V shed 1 base and J 7 bases; nucleotides not matched to a gene: 4. The CDR3 nucleotides read TGTGCCAGCAGCTTAGGCCGGGACAGGGGAAATTCACCCCTCCACTTT. This encodes CASSLGRDRGNSPLHF.

J is TRBJ2-7 and V is TRBV11-1; D might be TRBD1 (6 bases). V lost 0 bases and J 3 bases, leaving 12 bases between the germline ends. The germline gives CDR1 SGHAT, CDR2 FQDESV (reference sequence). There are 15 residues in the CDR3. CDR3 nucleotide sequence: TGTGCCAGCAGCTTAGCGAGGACAGCGAACTACGAGCAGTACTTC. It translates to CASSLARTANYEQYF. The full variable domain, with the rest looked up from reference TRBV11-1 and TRBJ2-7, is EAEVAQSPRYKITEKSQAVAFWCDPISGHATLYWYRQILGQGPELLVQFQDESVVDDSQLPKDRFSAERLKGVDSTLKIQPAELGDSAMYLCASSLARTANYEQYFGPGTRLTVT.

The V gene is TRBV27, the J gene TRBJ1-4; D perhaps matches TRBD1 (5 bases). Trimming cost V 6 bases and J 10 bases, with 18 bases left between them. This CDR3 has 14 residues. Germline V CDR1 and CDR2: MNHEY, SMNVEV (reference sequence). CDR3 sequence: CASSPGYPGGKLFF. The CDR3 region has the DNA TGTGCCAGCAGCCCAGGGTACCCGGGGGGAAAACTGTTTTTT. The whole variable domain, filled in from reference TRBV27 and TRBJ1-4, reads EAQVTQNPRYLITVTGKKLTVTCSQNMNHEYMSWYRQDPGLGLRQIYYSMNVEVTDKGDVPEGYKVSRKEKRNFPLILESPSPNQTSLYFCASSPGYPGGKLFFGSGTQLSVL.

The gene calls are TRBV7-6 and TRBJ1-6; tentative D call: TRBD1 (6 bases). The CDR3 contains 15 residues. Trimming shortened V by 5 bases and J by 4 bases, and 12 bases separated the two germline ends. CDR1 is SGHVS, CDR2 FNYEAQ, per germline. DNA for the CDR3: TGTGCCAGCAGCGTTCAAGGACAGTATAATTCACCCCTCCACTTT. Its protein product is CASSVQGQYNSPLHF.

This sequence joins TRBV6-4 and TRBJ1-5; D unclear. The germline V gene has CDR1 MRHNA and CDR2 SNTAGT. This CDR3 has 14 amino acids. Trimming cost V 3 bases and J 1 base, with 7 bases left between them. The CDR3 coding sequence is TGTGCCAGCAGTGAGCAAGGAAGCAATCAGCCCCAGCATTTT. Amino acid sequence: CASSEQGSNQPQHF.

The chain links TRBV6-1 to TRBJ1-5; 9 bases map to TRBD1. CDR3 size: 15 residues. Germline-derived CDR1 and CDR2 are MNHNS and SASEGT. With V trimmed by 5 bases and J by 6 bases, 8 bases remained unmatched. The CDR3 bases are TGTGCCAGCAGTCAAACCCGGGACAGGGTTCAGCCCCAGCATTTT. This translates into CASSQTRDRVQPQHF.

The chain recombines TRBV12-5 with TRBJ2-7, with D tentatively TRBD1 or TRBD2 (6 bases each). V lost 3 bases to trimming and J lost 7 bases, with 13 bases between them. The CDR3 has 13 amino acids. Germline values: CDR1 LGHNT, CDR2 FRNRAP. CDR3 bases: TGTGCTAGTGGTTTCTTGGGGGGCCGGGAGCAGTACTTC. Translation: CASGFLGGREQYF.

This clone was counted a few times. The V gene is TRBV5-5, the J gene TRBJ2-7; 7 bases align to TRBD1. CDR3 length equals 13 residues. Unmatched junction bases numbered 1, after V lost 2 bases and J lost 2 bases. Germline lookup yields CDR1 SGHKS and CDR2 YYEKEE (reference sequence). The CDR3 reads CASSFQGAYEQYF. In DNA, the CDR3 is TGTGCCAGCAGCTTCCAGGGGGCCTACGAGCAGTACTTC.

The chain carries TRBV18 and TRBJ1-1; D gene unclear. Trimming removed 3 bases from V and 1 base from J, with 9 bases in between. The CDR3 is made up of 14 amino acids. The germline V gene encodes CDR1 KGHSH and CDR2 LQKENI. This CDR3 is CASSPANPNTEAFF. The CDR3 DNA follows: TGTGCCAGCTCACCGGCCAATCCGAACACTGAAGCTTTCTTT.

V usage is TRBV5-4 and J usage is TRBJ2-7; D is possibly TRBD1 (5 bases). The length of the CDR3 is 15 residues. Germline V gene data show CDR1 as SGHNT and CDR2 as YYREEE (reference sequence). The V and J ends lost 4 bases and 1 base respectively, with 15 bases between them. Here the CDR3 DNA reads TGTGCCAGCAGCCAAGGGTCCAGACAGTCCTACGAGCAGTACTTC. Translated, it gives CASSQGSRQSYEQYF.

J is TRBJ2-7 and V is TRBV28, with D possibly TRBD1 on 5 matching bases. Trimming cost V 5 bases and J 0 bases, with 14 bases left between them. The CDR3 has 15 amino acids. Per germline, CDR1 MDHEN and CDR2 SYDVKM. The CDR3 DNA reads TGTGCCAGCAGTCTTTCTTTGGGGCACTCCTACGAGCAGTACTTC. Its translation is CASSLSLGHSYEQYF.

The chain employs TRBV11-2 and TRBJ2-7; no clear D. Trimming pared 0 bases from V and 3 bases from J, leaving 12 bases between. Germline V gives CDR1 SGHAT, CDR2 FQNNGV. The CDR3 sequence is 15 residues long. The CDR3: CASSLDLSWGYEQYF. DNA for the CDR3: TGTGCCAGCAGCTTAGATCTATCCTGGGGCTACGAGCAGTACTTC. Full variable domain (missing parts from reference TRBV11-2 and TRBJ2-7): EAGVAQSPRYKIIEKRQSVAFWCNPISGHATLYWYQQILGQGPKLLIQFQNNGVVDDSQLPKDRFSAERLKGVDSTLKIQPAKLEDSAVYLCASSLDLSWGYEQYFGPGTRLTVT.

The chain has TRBV7-2 and TRBJ2-7; D call uncertain. V was shortened by 1 base and J by 7 bases, with 11 bases between the two germline ends. Germline V gives CDR1 SGHTA, CDR2 FQGNSA. This CDR3 contains 13 residues. The CDR3 bases are TGTGCCAGCAGCTTAGTTGGCCTTCCTGAGCAGTACTTC. Amino acids: CASSLVGLPEQYF.

This sequence joins TRBV5-1 and TRBJ2-3, with 8 nucleotides matching TRBD2. The CDR3 totals 15 residues. From germline, CDR1 is SGHRS and CDR2 YFSETQ. With V trimmed by 5 bases and J by 5 bases, 10 bases remained unmatched. The CDR3 DNA is TGCGCCAGCAGATCGTCAGGACTAGCAATAGATACGCAGTATTTT. Translating gives CASRSSGLAIDTQYF. Looking up the rest from reference TRBV5-1 and TRBJ2-3 gives the full variable domain: KAGVTQTPRYLIKTRGQQVTLSCSPISGHRSVSWYQQTPGQGLQFLFEYFSETQRNKGNFPGRFSGRQFSNSRSEMNVSTLELGDSALYLCASRSSGLAIDTQYFGPGTRLTVL.

This sequence joins TRBV6-1 and TRBJ2-7, with D possibly TRBD1 on 6 matching bases. The CDR3 covers 13 residues. CDR1 is MNHNS, CDR2 SASEGT, per germline. V lost 6 bases and J lost 5, with 14 bases in between. The CDR3 is CASRVSGANEQYF. The CDR3 coding sequence is TGTGCCAGCAGAGTATCAGGGGCGAACGAGCAGTACTTC.

This clone was picked up one time. The chain links TRBV29-1 to TRBJ2-1; possibly TRBD1 for D (6 bases). V dropped 7 bases and J dropped 3 bases, with 19 bases sitting between them. CDR3 size: 15 residues. In germline, CDR1 is SQVTM, CDR2 ANQGSEA. The CDR3: CSAKLQGGNYNEQFF. In nucleotides, the CDR3 is TGCAGCGCGAAATTACAGGGTGGAAACTACAATGAGCAGTTCTTC.

There are a few counts of this clone. The rearrangement links TRBV10-2 to TRBJ2-7; a weak D match, TRBD2 (6 bases). With 2 bases removed from V and 9 bases from J, the gap between germline ends came to 26 bases. Germline CDR1 is WSHSY and CDR2 is SAAADI. The CDR3 contains 17 residues. The CDR3 nucleotides are TGCGCCAGCAGTGAGAGAGCCGGGACGGGGAATTTGGGGGGGCAGTACTTC. Encoded protein: CASSERAGTGNLGGQYF.

This clone has a single count. V usage is TRBV9 and J usage is TRBJ2-7; D may be TRBD1 (5 bases). The V and J ends lost 3 bases and 3 bases respectively, with 10 bases between them. The germline gives CDR1 SGDLS, CDR2 YYNGEE. CDR3 length: 13 amino acids. The CDR3 protein is CASSGGSYYEQYF. Written as DNA, the CDR3 is TGTGCCAGCAGCGGGGGCAGCTACTACGAGCAGTACTTC.

The gene calls are TRBV5-6 and TRBJ2-3; 7 nucleotides line up with TRBD2. CDR1 is SGHDT, CDR2 YYEEEE, per germline. The CDR3 totals 16 residues. The J segment lost 3 bases and the V segment lost 3 bases, leaving 10 bases of the junction unmatched. DNA of the CDR3: TGTGCCAGCAGCTCGACCCGGGGGGTAGAGACAGATACGCAGTATTTT. Translated, it gives CASSSTRGVETDTQYF.

V and J are TRBV19 and TRBJ2-1; 7 nucleotides line up with TRBD1. Germline loops: CDR1 LNHDA, CDR2 SQIVND (reference sequence). CDR3 length: 15 amino acids. Losses at the gene ends were 7 bases for V and 1 base for J; bases not matched to a gene: 7. The CDR3 protein is CASTPSRGSYNEQFF. CDR3 in DNA: TGTGCCAGTACCCCCAGCAGGGGGTCCTACAATGAGCAGTTCTTC.

The chain employs TRBV7-2 and TRBJ1-1; the match to TRBD1 covers 8 bases. This CDR3 has 14 amino acids. Per germline, CDR1 SGHTA and CDR2 FQGNSA. After removal of 4 bases from V and 8 bases from J, the junction contained 9 bases not matched to a gene. CDR3 bases: TGTGCCAGCAGCTCGGACAGGGTCGGGGGCGAAGCTTTCTTT. It translates to CASSSDRVGGEAFF.

This clone was picked up one time. CDR3 DNA sequence: TGCGCCAGCAGCTTGAAAGAAGAGACCCAGTACTTC. This translates into CASSLKEETQYF. The chain couples TRBV5-1 to TRBJ2-5; D unresolved. The V gene's germline CDR1 is SGHRS and CDR2 YFSETQ. The CDR3 runs to 12 residues. V dropped 1 base and J dropped 3 bases, with 4 bases sitting between them.